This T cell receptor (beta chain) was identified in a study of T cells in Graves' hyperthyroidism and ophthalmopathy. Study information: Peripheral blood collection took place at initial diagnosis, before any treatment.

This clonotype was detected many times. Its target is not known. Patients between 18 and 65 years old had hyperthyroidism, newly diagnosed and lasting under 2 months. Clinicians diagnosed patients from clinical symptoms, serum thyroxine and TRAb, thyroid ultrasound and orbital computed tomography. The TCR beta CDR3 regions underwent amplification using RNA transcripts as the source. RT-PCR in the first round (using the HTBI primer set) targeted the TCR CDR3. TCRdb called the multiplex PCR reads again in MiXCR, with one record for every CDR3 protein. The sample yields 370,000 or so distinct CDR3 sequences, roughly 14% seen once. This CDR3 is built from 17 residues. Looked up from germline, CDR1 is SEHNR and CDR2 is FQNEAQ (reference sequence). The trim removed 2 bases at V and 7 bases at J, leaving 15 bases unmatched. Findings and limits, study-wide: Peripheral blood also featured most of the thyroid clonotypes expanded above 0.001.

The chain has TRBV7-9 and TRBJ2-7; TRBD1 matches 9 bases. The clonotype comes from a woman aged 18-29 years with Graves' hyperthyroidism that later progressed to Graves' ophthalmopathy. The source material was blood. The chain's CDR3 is CASSLMGQGSSKSEQYF. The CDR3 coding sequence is TGTGCCAGCAGCTTAATGGGACAGGGCTCTTCGAAGAGTGAGCAGTACTTC.